The 28 T cell receptor beta chains below were found in one sample sequenced in a study of cytomegalovirus exposure and HLA in healthy donors. The PCR used 60 Vbeta and 13 Jbeta primers. Using immunoSEQ multiplex PCR, the repertoire was profiled, and TCRdb retains in-frame clones only, with some absent. The data contain about 37,000 clones, 60% to 70% of them seen just once; the ten biggest clones take up 3% to 4.5%. The sample taken for sequencing was PBMCs. The receptor source for this set is a man aged 35-49 years in good health and CMV-seronegative.

The genes are TRBV10-3 and TRBJ2-7; D is perhaps TRBD1 (6 bases). Trimming cost V 6 bases and J 6 bases, with 15 bases left between them. This CDR3 has 13 residues. The germline gives CDR1 ENHRY, CDR2 SYGVKD. The CDR3 coding sequence is TGTGCCATCAGCGGACAGCTCGTACCCGAGCAGTACTTC. Its translation is CAISGQLVPEQYF.

J is TRBJ1-1 and V is TRBV7-2, with D uncertain. This CDR3 is built from 13 residues. Deletions cut 2 bases from V and 1 base from J, with 5 bases between. Germline V lookup: CDR1 SGHTA, CDR2 FQGNSA. In DNA, the CDR3 is TGTGCCAGCAGCTTACAACAGAACACTGAAGCTTTCTTT. It encodes CASSLQQNTEAFF.

The J gene is TRBJ1-2, the V gene TRBV16, with D hard to call. CDR1 is KGHSY, CDR2 FQNENV, per germline. V was trimmed by 2 bases and J by 6 bases, leaving 19 bases between them. This CDR3 region has 16 residues. The CDR3 spells CASSQENRRVRDGYTF. CDR3 coding DNA: TGTGCCAGCAGCCAAGAAAATCGGAGGGTACGAGATGGCTACACCTTC.

This clone appeared once. V gene TRBV6-6 combines with J gene TRBJ1-2; 7 bases match TRBD1. J was trimmed by 6 bases and V by 6 bases; bases with no gene match: 7. Germline V gives CDR1 MNHNY, CDR2 SVGAGI (reference sequence). The CDR3 is 13 amino acids. CDR3 DNA sequence: TGTGCCAGCAGGTCCCGGGACAGCCATGGCTACACCTTC. This codes for CASRSRDSHGYTF.

The chain joins TRBV25-1 to TRBJ1-1; D is uncertain. The V gene's germline CDR1 is MGHDK and CDR2 SYGVNS. V was trimmed by 4 bases and J by 0 bases, leaving 9 bases between them. The CDR3 contains 14 residues. DNA for the CDR3: TGTGCCAGCAGTGCAGGCTTCATGAACACTGAAGCTTTCTTT. Its protein product is CASSAGFMNTEAFF.

The chain combines TRBV6-5 with TRBJ1-1, with D perhaps matching TRBD1 (5 bases). CDR1 and CDR2 from the germline V gene are MNHEY and SVGAGI. V lost 8 bases and J lost 1, with 11 bases in between. This CDR3 spans 13 amino acids. The CDR3 spells CASADRPNTEAFF. The CDR3 nucleotides are TGTGCCAGCGCCGACAGACCGAACACTGAAGCTTTCTTT.

The DNA of the CDR3 is TGTGCCAGCAGAACACCGGGACAGGGGGCGGGAGCTTTCTTT. Translated: CASRTPGQGAGAFF. V gene TRBV2 combines with J gene TRBJ1-1, with 12 bases that match TRBD1. Losses at the gene ends were 6 bases for V and 10 bases for J; bases not matched to a gene: 9. The germline CDR1 and CDR2 sequences are SNHLY and FYNNEI. CDR3 length equals 14 residues.

The V gene is TRBV7-6, the J gene TRBJ2-7; TRBD1 agrees at 8 bases. CDR3 length: 16 amino acids. Germline values: CDR1 SGHVS, CDR2 FNYEAQ. V lost 3 bases and J lost 2; bases outside the gene matches: 9. CDR3 coding DNA: TGTGCCAGCAGCTTTATGGGGCAGGGGGCCGCCTACGAGCAGTACTTC. Translated: CASSFMGQGAAYEQYF. The entire variable domain, with the rest obtained from reference TRBV7-6 and TRBJ2-7, is as follows: GAGVSQSPRYKVTKRGQDVALRCDPISGHVSLYWYRQALGQGPEFLTYFNYEAQQDKSGLPNDRFSAERPEGSISTLTIQRTEQRDSAMYRCASSFMGQGAAYEQYFGPGTRLTVT.

J is TRBJ1-6 and V is TRBV6-1; D is undetermined. Trimming took 2 bases from V and 6 from J, leaving 11 bases between them. Germline CDR1 reads MNHNS; CDR2 reads SASEGT. The CDR3 is made up of 15 amino acids. The CDR3 loop reads CASSESVIFNSPLHF. The CDR3 coding sequence is TGTGCCAGCAGTGAATCAGTCATCTTTAATTCACCCCTCCACTTT.

The rearrangement links TRBV2 to TRBJ2-7; weak D call: TRBD1 (7 bases). This CDR3 region has 17 residues. The V gene's germline CDR1 is SNHLY and CDR2 FYNNEI. Trimming shortened V by 8 bases and J by 3 bases, and 26 bases separated the two germline ends. This CDR3 is CASANDGGTARNYEQYF. The CDR3 DNA sequence: TGTGCCAGCGCCAACGACGGCGGGACAGCGAGAAACTACGAGCAGTACTTC.

CDR3 DNA sequence: TGTGCCAGCAGTCCCGGGACTTTAGGGGAGACCCAGTACTTC. This codes for CASSPGTLGETQYF. The chain recombines TRBV25-1 with TRBJ2-5, with D maybe TRBD2 (6 bases). The CDR3 contains 14 residues. The ends were cut back, 5 bases at V and 5 bases at J, with 15 bases in the middle. Germline V lookup: CDR1 MGHDK, CDR2 SYGVNS.

This chain connects TRBV19 to TRBJ2-2, with D possibly TRBD2 on 5 matching bases. This CDR3 has 15 amino acids. CDR1 LNHDA and CDR2 SQIVND come from the germline V gene (reference sequence). The V end was cut by 11 bases, the J end by 4 bases, with 20 bases between. The CDR3 region has the DNA TGTGCCTCCCGCCGCTGGGAGTTCGGCACCGGGGAGCTGTTTTTT. It is translated as CASRRWEFGTGELFF.

Written as DNA, the CDR3 is TGTGCCAGCAGCTCCCATACCGGGGAGCTGTTTTTT. Amino acid sequence: CASSSHTGELFF. The rearrangement joins TRBV11-3 to TRBJ2-2, with unresolved D. This CDR3 has 12 amino acids. Germline CDR1 is SGHNT and CDR2 is YENEEA. With 4 bases removed from V and 5 bases from J, the gap between germline ends came to 5 bases.

The V gene is TRBV30, the J gene TRBJ1-5, with D possibly TRBD1 on 5 matching bases. Per germline, CDR1 GTSNPN and CDR2 SVGIG (reference sequence). The V end was cut by 0 bases, the J end by 3 bases, with 9 bases between. The CDR3 has 14 amino acids. As DNA, the CDR3 is TGTGCCTGGAGTGTAGGGGCAGACAATCAGCCCCAGCATTTT. Its translation: CAWSVGADNQPQHF.

This clone was counted only a few times. The chain has TRBV9 and TRBJ2-1; possible D gene TRBD1, 5 bases. V lost 0 bases to trimming and J lost 7 bases, with 11 bases between them. The CDR3 is 14 residues long. Germline V gene lookup returns CDR1 SGDLS and CDR2 YYNGEE. The CDR3 DNA follows: TGTGCCAGCAGCGTAGTGGGGCAGATTAATGAGCAGTTCTTC. Protein sequence: CASSVVGQINEQFF.

This clone came up once. This chain connects TRBV4-2 to TRBJ1-2; possibly TRBD1 for D (6 bases). The CDR3 has 18 amino acids. V gave up 4 bases and J gave up 0 bases, with 21 bases separating them. The germline V gene has CDR1 LGHNA and CDR2 YNFKEQ. The CDR3 sequence is CASSPGEPGQWTNYGYTF. As DNA, the CDR3 is TGTGCCAGCAGCCCAGGGGAACCGGGACAATGGACTAACTATGGCTACACCTTC.

V gene TRBV7-6 combines with J gene TRBJ1-5; D is uncertain. Trimming shortened V by 3 bases and J by 3 bases, and 6 bases separated the two germline ends. The germline V gene encodes CDR1 SGHVS and CDR2 FNYEAQ. The CDR3 covers 13 residues. Here the CDR3 reads CASSFGNNQPQHF. CDR3 nucleotides: TGTGCCAGCAGCTTCGGGAACAATCAGCCCCAGCATTTT.

The chain has TRBV6-1 and TRBJ2-7; possibly TRBD2 for D (5 bases). The CDR3 consists of 13 residues. The germline V and J ends were trimmed by 8 bases and 4 bases, with 15 bases remaining between them. Germline V gives CDR1 MNHNS, CDR2 SASEGT. CDR3: CASEARGLYEQYF. CDR3 nucleotides: TGTGCCAGCGAAGCTCGGGGTCTATACGAGCAGTACTTC.

The sample holds one count of this clone. This chain connects TRBV5-1 to TRBJ2-6; D is ambiguous. There are 16 residues in the CDR3. The V end was cut by 0 bases, the J end by 0 bases, with 7 bases between. Germline V CDR1 and CDR2: SGHRS, YFSETQ. The CDR3 is CASSLATHSGANVLTF. CDR3 nucleotide sequence: TGCGCCAGCAGCTTGGCTACCCACTCTGGGGCCAACGTCCTGACTTTC.

This chain connects TRBV10-3 to TRBJ2-3, with 9 nucleotides matching TRBD1. CDR1 and CDR2 from the germline V gene are ENHRY and SYGVKD. This CDR3 is 16 amino acids long. V was pared by 6 bases and J by 3 bases, with 10 bases of the junction left unmatched. The CDR3 protein is CAIRSRTGDVTDTQYF. CDR3 nucleotides: TGTGCCATCAGGAGCCGGACAGGGGATGTGACAGATACGCAGTATTTT.

This clone has just a few counts. The rearrangement joins TRBV5-1 to TRBJ2-5; TRBD2 matches 7 bases. CDR3 length: 14 residues. The V gene end was trimmed by 7 bases and the J gene end by 4 bases; junction bases not matched to a gene: 10. Looked up from germline, CDR1 is SGHRS and CDR2 is YFSETQ. This CDR3 is CASAMGGVGETQYF. For the CDR3, the DNA is TGCGCCAGCGCCATGGGAGGGGTCGGAGAGACCCAGTACTTC.

The genes are TRBV28 and TRBJ1-1; maybe TRBD1 (6 bases). CDR3 length equals 13 residues. The ends were cut back, 6 bases at V and 8 bases at J, with 16 bases in the middle. From germline, CDR1 is MDHEN and CDR2 SYDVKM. The CDR3 reads CASRTGTNREAFF. For the CDR3, the DNA is TGTGCCAGCAGAACAGGGACGAATCGGGAAGCTTTCTTT.

The J gene is TRBJ2-1, the V gene TRBV18; 8 bases match TRBD1. V lost 2 bases to trimming and J lost 9 bases; unmatched junction nucleotides: 12. This CDR3 contains 16 residues. Per germline, CDR1 KGHSH and CDR2 LQKENI. CDR3 bases: TGTGCCAGCTCACCAGCAAGGGCACAGGGGGGTTCTGAGCAGTTCTTC. It codes for CASSPARAQGGSEQFF.

This clone turned up a few times. This chain links TRBV6-7 with TRBJ2-1, with D possibly being TRBD2 (5 bases). TRBV6-7 is labeled an ORF, and its function is uncertain. The CDR3 runs to 16 residues. Trimming pared 7 bases from V and 0 bases from J, leaving 16 bases between. DNA for the CDR3: TGTGCCAGCACCCCCGCGGACTTCTACTCCTACAATGAGCAGTTCTTC. Translated, it gives CASTPADFYSYNEQFF.

The chain combines TRBV6-5 with TRBJ1-5; possibly TRBD1 for D (6 bases). The V gene lost 10 bases and the J gene lost 4 bases, with 11 bases spanning the gap. This CDR3 has 12 residues. Germline assignment: CDR1 MNHEY and CDR2 SVGAGI. The chain's CDR3 is CATSDRNQPQHF. The CDR3 DNA is TGTGCCACCTCGGACAGAAATCAGCCCCAGCATTTT.

J is TRBJ1-6 and V is TRBV6-5; D possibly corresponds to TRBD1 (5 bases). Looked up from germline, CDR1 is MNHEY and CDR2 is SVGAGI. The germline V and J ends were trimmed by 6 bases and 7 bases, with 16 bases remaining between them. The CDR3 is 15 residues long. The CDR3 DNA reads as TGTGCCAGCAGGGGGGGGATGGGGGAAAATTCACCCCTCCACTTT. This gives the protein CASRGGMGENSPLHF.

V gene TRBV20-1 combines with J gene TRBJ1-2, with unresolved D. V lost 6 bases and J lost 6, with 11 bases in between. This CDR3 is 11 amino acids long. Germline assignment: CDR1 DFQATT and CDR2 SNEGSKA (reference sequence). CDR3 sequence: CSAQVEHGYTF. The CDR3, as DNA: TGCAGTGCCCAGGTGGAACATGGCTACACCTTC.

The table lists this clone with a few counts. The J gene is TRBJ1-1, the V gene TRBV2; D unclear. CDR3 length: 16 residues. Germline CDR1 is SNHLY and CDR2 is FYNNEI. With 3 bases removed from V and 1 base from J, the gap between germline ends came to 15 bases. For the CDR3, the DNA is TGTGCCAGCAGTGATCGCTACCCCATTACGAACACTGAAGCTTTCTTT. The encoded protein is CASSDRYPITNTEAFF. The variable domain in full, completed from reference TRBV2 and TRBJ1-1, reads EPEVTQTPSHQVTQMGQEVILRCVPISNHLYFYWYRQILGQKVEFLVSFYNNEISEKSEIFDDQFSVERPDGSNFTLKIRSTKLEDSAMYFCASSDRYPITNTEAFFGQGTRLTVV.